This T cell receptor beta chain was found in a study of T cell responses to AZD1222 COVID-19 vaccine. Clones were read by immunoSEQ multiplex PCR, and TCRdb kept only the in-frame ones, dropping some. This sample yields approximately 150,000 clones, of which 70% to 90% are seen a single time; 4% to 5.5% belongs to the top ten. The CDR3 runs 18 residues. V was shortened by 0 bases and J by 4 bases, with 16 bases between the two germline ends. Germline CDR1 reads LNHDA; CDR2 reads SQIVND (reference sequence). The sequence was obtained from an adult who received the AZD1222 COVID-19 vaccine. The sequenced sample was peripheral blood, obtained 28 days after the second AZD1222 dose. V usage is TRBV19 and J usage is TRBJ2-6; TRBD2 is a possible D gene (5 bases). CDR3 in amino acids: CASSIEGLSGFGANVLTF. The CDR3 DNA reads as TGTGCCAGTAGTATAGAAGGCTTGTCGGGGTTCGGGGCCAACGTCCTGACTTTC.